A selection of T cell receptor beta chains follows, all from one sample in a study of T-cell reconstitution after alpha-beta-depleted transplantation in children. Each CDR3 protein gets one entry after TCRdb re-called the PCR reads with MiXCR. This sample has hundreds of thousands of distinct CDR3 sequences, with roughly 10% found just once. The sequenced sample was PBMCs from the stem cell graft donor, obtained from the stem cell graft. These receptors were collected from a human donor who donated a stem cell graft to a child with acute myeloid leukemia. Each CDR3 is given with its conserved first and last residue. Each record gives: V gene, J gene, clone size, D gene, CDR3 DNA, CDR3 protein. The D gene is left open where the match is weak. Only some rows state a clone size, as once, few, many or a class for expanded clones.

TRBV7-2,TRBJ1-6,.,.,TGTGCCAGCAGCTTATCGGACTTTTCACCCCTCCACTTT,CASSLSDFSPLHF
TRBV7-2,TRBJ2-4,few,.,TGTGCCAGCAGCTTAGTACAGGCGGAAAACATTCAGTACTTC,CASSLVQAENIQYF
TRBV12-3/TRBV12-4,TRBJ1-2,many,.,TGTGCCAGCAATGAACTGGGCGGGGGCAGCTACACCTTC,CASNELGGGSYTF
TRBV28,TRBJ2-3,.,TRBD2,TGTGCCAGCAGTTTAGAGTCCGGGACTAGCGGGAGGGTGAGCACAGATACGCAGTATTTT,CASSLESGTSGRVSTDTQYF
TRBV7-2,TRBJ2-5,.,.,TGTGCCAGCAGCTTAATTGAGACCCAGTGCTTC,CASSLIETQCF
TRBV29-1,TRBJ2-4,few,.,TGCAGCGTGACCGGAGGGCAGGCCCAAAACATTCAGTACTTC,CSVTGGQAQNIQYF
TRBV4-3,TRBJ2-5,.,.,TGCGCCAGCAGCCCAGGGCTTACAGGCGGAGAGACCCAGTACTTC,CASSPGLTGGETQYF
TRBV15,TRBJ2-1,once,TRBD2,TGTGCCACCAGCAGGCGACCTAGCGGGGTTAGCTCCTACAATGAGCAGTTCTTC,CATSRRPSGVSSYNEQFF
TRBV6-2/TRBV6-3,TRBJ1-4,.,.,TGTGCCAGCAGAGGAACAGCTAATGAAAAACTGTTTTTT,CASRGTANEKLFF
TRBV7-2,TRBJ1-5,.,TRBD1,TGTGCCAGCAGCCCCCAGGGGGCAGGTCAGCCCCAGCATTTT,CASSPQGAGQPQHF
TRBV29-1,TRBJ2-1,many,.,TGCAGCGTTGACAGCGCCTCCTCCTACAATGAGCAGTTCTTC,CSVDSASSYNEQFF
TRBV29-1,TRBJ2-1,many,TRBD2,TGCAGCGTTGAGGGGATAGGAGGACTAGCGGCCTACAATGAGCAGTTCTTC,CSVEGIGGLAAYNEQFF
TRBV5-1,TRBJ2-5,.,TRBD2,TGCGCCAGCAGCAACAGCGGGAACCAAGAGACCCAGTACTTC,CASSNSGNQETQYF
TRBV12-3/TRBV12-4,TRBJ2-1,few,TRBD2,TGTGCCAGCAGTTCGCTAAAACTAGCGGGAGTAACCTACAATGAGCAGTTCTTC,CASSSLKLAGVTYNEQFF
TRBV7-2,TRBJ2-7,few,.,TGTGCCAGCACCCCCGAGGCGTTCTACGAGCAGTACTTC,CASTPEAFYEQYF
TRBV5-1,TRBJ1-1,few,.,TGCGCCAGCAGCTTCGGTCAGGCGACCAGAATGAACACTGAAGCTTTCTTT,CASSFGQATRMNTEAFF
TRBV6-2/TRBV6-3,TRBJ2-1,few,TRBD2,TGTGCCAGCAGTGTACCCCGCCGGGCGGGAGGGAATGAGCAGTTCTTC,CASSVPRRAGGNEQFF
TRBV2,TRBJ2-1,.,TRBD2,TGTGCCATCAAATTCGGGGATAGCGGGACCCTGGGGTACTTTTTCTTC,CAIKFGDSGTLGYFFF
TRBV5-6,TRBJ2-3,.,.,TGTGCCAGCAGCTTCCCTATGGGAGATACGCAGTATTTT,CASSFPMGDTQYF
TRBV7-2,TRBJ1-1,many,.,TGTGCCAGCAGTTCGCAGGGTCGCAGCCGGGAAGCTTTCTTT,CASSSQGRSREAFF
TRBV29-1,TRBJ1-1,many,TRBD1,TGCAGCGCTAACAGGGGCGAGAACACTGAAGCTTTCTTT,CSANRGENTEAFF
TRBV5-1,TRBJ2-2,many,.,TGCGCCAGCAGCTTGTCGGTAAACACCGGGGAGCTGTTTTTT,CASSLSVNTGELFF
TRBV7-2,TRBJ2-1,many,TRBD1,TGTGCCAGCAGCTTGACACAGGGGGTGAACAATGAGCAGTTCTTC,CASSLTQGVNNEQFF
TRBV3-1,TRBJ1-2,.,.,TGTGCCAGCAGCCAAGAGGGCAAGTCACGGGGCTACACCTTC,CASSQEGKSRGYTF
TRBV7-8,TRBJ2-4,.,TRBD2,TGTGCCTGCAGCTTAGACGGGGCGGGAGGCCATAACATTCAGTACTTC,CACSLDGAGGHNIQYF
TRBV6-2/TRBV6-3,TRBJ1-2,.,.,TGTGCCAGCAGCAGGGCGGCCCTCTCCTATGGCTACACCTTC,CASSRAALSYGYTF
TRBV4-2,TRBJ1-3,.,.,TGTGCCAGCAGCCAAGTTGAGGCCTTGGTTGGAAACACCATATATTTT,CASSQVEALVGNTIYF
TRBV7-3,TRBJ2-1,few,.,TGTGCCAGCAGCTTAGTGTCGGAGAATGAGCAGTTCTTC,CASSLVSENEQFF
TRBV28,TRBJ1-2,few,.,TGTGCCAGCAGTTTATCAAGTTTACGCGGGGAAGGCTACACCTTC,CASSLSSLRGEGYTF
TRBV24-1,TRBJ1-2,.,TRBD1,TGTGCCACCAGTGATTCACGACAGGGGAACTATGGCTACACCTTC,CATSDSRQGNYGYTF